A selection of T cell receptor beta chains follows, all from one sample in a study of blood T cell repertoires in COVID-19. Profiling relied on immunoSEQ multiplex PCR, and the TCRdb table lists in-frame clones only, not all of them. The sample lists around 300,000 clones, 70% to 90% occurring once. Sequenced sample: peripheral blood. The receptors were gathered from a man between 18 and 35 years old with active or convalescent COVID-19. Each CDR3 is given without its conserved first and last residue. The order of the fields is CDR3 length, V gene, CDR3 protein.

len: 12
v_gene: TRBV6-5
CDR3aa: ASREAEIYNEQF

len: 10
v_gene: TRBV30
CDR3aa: APNRGVNEQF

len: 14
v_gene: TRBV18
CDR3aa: ASSLRGTPSTDTQY

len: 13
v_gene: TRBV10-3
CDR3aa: AISESIGSSYEQY

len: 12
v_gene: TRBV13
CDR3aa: ASSARGAADTQY

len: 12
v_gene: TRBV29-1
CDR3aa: SVSSSDRSYEQY

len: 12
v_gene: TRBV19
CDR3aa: ASSISLGDQPQH

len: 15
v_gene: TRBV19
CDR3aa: ASSSGFPSSGANVLT

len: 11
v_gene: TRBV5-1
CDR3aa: ASSPTGANVLT

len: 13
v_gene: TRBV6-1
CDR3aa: ASSEVGGGADTQY

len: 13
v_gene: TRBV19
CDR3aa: ASSRIAGPKETQY

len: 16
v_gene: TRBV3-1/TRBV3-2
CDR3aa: ASSQDWWLAGGSGELF

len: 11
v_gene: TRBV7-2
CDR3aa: AIRTSGGGEQF